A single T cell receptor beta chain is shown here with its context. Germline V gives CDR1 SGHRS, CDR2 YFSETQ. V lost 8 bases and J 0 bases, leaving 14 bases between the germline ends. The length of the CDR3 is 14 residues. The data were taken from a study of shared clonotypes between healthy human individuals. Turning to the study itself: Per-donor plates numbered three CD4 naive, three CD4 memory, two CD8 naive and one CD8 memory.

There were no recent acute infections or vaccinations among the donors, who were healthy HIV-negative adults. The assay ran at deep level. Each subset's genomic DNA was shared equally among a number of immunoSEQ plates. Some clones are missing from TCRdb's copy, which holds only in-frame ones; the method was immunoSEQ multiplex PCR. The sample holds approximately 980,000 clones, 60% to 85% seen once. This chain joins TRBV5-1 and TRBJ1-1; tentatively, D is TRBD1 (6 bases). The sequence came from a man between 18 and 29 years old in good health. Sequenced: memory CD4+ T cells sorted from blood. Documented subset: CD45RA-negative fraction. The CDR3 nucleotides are TGCGCCAGTAGTACGGGGGCTTTGAACACTGAAGCTTTCTTT. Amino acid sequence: CASSTGALNTEAFF.